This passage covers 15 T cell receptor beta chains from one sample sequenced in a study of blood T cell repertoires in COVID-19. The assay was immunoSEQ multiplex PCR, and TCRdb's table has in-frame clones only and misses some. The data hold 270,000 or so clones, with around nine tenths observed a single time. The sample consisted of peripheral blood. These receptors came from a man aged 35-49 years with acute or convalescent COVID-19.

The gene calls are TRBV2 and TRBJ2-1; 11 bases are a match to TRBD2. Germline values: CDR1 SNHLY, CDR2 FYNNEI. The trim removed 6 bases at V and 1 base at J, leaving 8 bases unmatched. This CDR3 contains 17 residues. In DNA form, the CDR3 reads TGTGCCAGCAGACCGACTAGCGGGGCATCGTCCTACAATGAGCAGTTCTTC. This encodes CASRPTSGASSYNEQFF.

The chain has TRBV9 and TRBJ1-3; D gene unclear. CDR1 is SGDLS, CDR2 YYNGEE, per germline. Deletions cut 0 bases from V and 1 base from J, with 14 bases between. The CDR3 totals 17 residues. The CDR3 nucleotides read TGTGCCAGCAGCGTAGCGCCGAACCTGGAGTCTGGAAACACCATATATTTT. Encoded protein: CASSVAPNLESGNTIYF.

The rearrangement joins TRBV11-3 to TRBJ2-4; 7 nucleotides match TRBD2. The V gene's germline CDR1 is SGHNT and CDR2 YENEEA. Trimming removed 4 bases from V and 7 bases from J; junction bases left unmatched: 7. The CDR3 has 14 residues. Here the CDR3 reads CASSSAGEGNIQYF. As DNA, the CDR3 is TGTGCCAGCAGCTCCGCCGGGGAGGGGAACATTCAGTACTTC. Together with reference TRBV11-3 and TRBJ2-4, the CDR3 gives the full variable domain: EAGVVQSPRYKIIEKKQPVAFWCNPISGHNTLYWYLQNLGQGPELLIRYENEEAVDDSQLPKDRFSAERLKGVDSTLKIQPAELGDSAVYLCASSSAGEGNIQYFGAGTRLSVL.

CDR3 amino acids: CASSEEATVRQPQHF. CDR3 sequence (DNA): TGTGCCAGCAGTGAAGAGGCGACTGTTCGTCAGCCCCAGCATTTT. This chain uses TRBV6-1 with TRBJ1-5; no clear D gene. The CDR3 is 15 residues long. Germline CDR1 is MNHNS and CDR2 is SASEGT. V gave up 1 base and J gave up 6 bases, with 13 bases separating them.

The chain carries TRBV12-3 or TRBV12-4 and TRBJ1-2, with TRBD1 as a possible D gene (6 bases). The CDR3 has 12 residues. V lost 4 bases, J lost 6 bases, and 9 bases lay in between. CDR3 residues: CASSSRTDGYTF. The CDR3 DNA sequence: TGTGCCAGCAGTTCCCGGACAGATGGCTACACCTTC.

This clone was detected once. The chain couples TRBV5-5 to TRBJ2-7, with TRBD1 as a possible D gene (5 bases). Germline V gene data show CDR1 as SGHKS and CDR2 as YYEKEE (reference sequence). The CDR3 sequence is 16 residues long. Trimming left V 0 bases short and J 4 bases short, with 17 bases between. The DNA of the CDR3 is TGTGCCAGCAGCTTGGAAAGACAGACTCTCTTTTACGAGCAGTACTTC. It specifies CASSLERQTLFYEQYF.

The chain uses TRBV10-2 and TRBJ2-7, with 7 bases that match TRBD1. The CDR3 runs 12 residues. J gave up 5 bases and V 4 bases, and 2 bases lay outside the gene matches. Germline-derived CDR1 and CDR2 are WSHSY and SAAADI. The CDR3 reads CASSATGDEQYF. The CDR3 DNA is TGCGCCAGCAGTGCTACAGGGGACGAGCAGTACTTC.

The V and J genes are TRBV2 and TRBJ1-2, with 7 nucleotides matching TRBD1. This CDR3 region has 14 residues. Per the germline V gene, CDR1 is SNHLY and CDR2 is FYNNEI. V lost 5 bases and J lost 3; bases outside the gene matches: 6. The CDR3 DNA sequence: TGTGCCAGCAGTTCACAGGGGTTCGACTATGGCTACACCTTC. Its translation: CASSSQGFDYGYTF.

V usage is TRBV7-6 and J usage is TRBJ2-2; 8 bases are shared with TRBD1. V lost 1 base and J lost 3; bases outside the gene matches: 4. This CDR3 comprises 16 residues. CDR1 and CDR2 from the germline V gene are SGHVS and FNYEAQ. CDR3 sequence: CASSLETGVYTGELFF. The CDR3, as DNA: TGTGCCAGCAGCTTAGAGACAGGGGTTTACACCGGGGAGCTGTTTTTT.

DNA for the CDR3: TGTGCCAGCTTCACAGGGCAAACCACAGATACGCAGTATTTT. Amino acids: CASFTGQTTDTQYF. This chain links TRBV2 with TRBJ2-3; D possibly corresponds to TRBD1 (6 bases). Germline CDR1 and CDR2: SNHLY and FYNNEI. V lost 8 bases and J lost 2, with 14 bases in between. This CDR3 spans 14 amino acids.

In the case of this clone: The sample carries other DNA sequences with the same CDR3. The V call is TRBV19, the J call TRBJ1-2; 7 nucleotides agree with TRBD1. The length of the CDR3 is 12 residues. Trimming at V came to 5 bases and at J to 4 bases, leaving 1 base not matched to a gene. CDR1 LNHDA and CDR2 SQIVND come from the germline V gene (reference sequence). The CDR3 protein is CASSRQGYGYTF. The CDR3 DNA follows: TGTGCCAGTAGTCGACAGGGCTATGGCTACACCTTC. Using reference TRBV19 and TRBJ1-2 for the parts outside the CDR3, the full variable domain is DGGITQSPKYLFRKEGQNVTLSCEQNLNHDAMYWYRQDPGQGLRLIYYSQIVNDFQKGDIAEGYSVSREKKESFPLTVTSAQKNPTAFYLCASSRQGYGYTFGSGTRLTVV.

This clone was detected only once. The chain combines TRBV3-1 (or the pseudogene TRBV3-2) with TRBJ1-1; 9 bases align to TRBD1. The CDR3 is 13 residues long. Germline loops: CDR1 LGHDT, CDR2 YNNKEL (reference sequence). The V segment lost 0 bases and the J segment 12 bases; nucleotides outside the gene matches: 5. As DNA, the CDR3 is TGTGCCAGCAGCCAAGAGGGGACAGGGAGGACTTTCTTT. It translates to CASSQEGTGRTFF.

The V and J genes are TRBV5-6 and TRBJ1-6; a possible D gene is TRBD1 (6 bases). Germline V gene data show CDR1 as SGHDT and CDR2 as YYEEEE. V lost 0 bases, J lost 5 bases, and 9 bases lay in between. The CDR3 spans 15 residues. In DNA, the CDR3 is TGTGCCAGCAGCTTGGGACAGGTGGATAATTCACCCCTCCACTTT. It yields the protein CASSLGQVDNSPLHF. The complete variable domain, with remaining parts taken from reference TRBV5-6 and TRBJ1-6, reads DAGVTQSPTHLIKTRGQQVTLRCSPKSGHDTVSWYQQALGQGPQFIFQYYEEEERQRGNFPDRFSGHQFPNYSSELNVNALLLGDSALYLCASSLGQVDNSPLHFGNGTRLTVT.

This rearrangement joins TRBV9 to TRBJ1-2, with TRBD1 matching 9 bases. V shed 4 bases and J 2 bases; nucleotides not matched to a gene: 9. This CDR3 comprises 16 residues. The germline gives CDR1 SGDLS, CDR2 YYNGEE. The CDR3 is CASSIGTGHLNYGYTF. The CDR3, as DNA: TGTGCCAGCAGCATCGGGACAGGGCATTTAAACTATGGCTACACCTTC.

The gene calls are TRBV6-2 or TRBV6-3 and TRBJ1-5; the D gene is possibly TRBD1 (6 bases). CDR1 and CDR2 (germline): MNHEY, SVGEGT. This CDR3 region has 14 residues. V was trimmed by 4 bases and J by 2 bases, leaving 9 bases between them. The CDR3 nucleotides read TGTGCCAGCAGTTTATACAGGGGCAATCAGCCCCAGCATTTT. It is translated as CASSLYRGNQPQHF.